This record concerns one TCR beta chain sequence. CDR3 length: 13 residues. CDR1 is SGHTS, CDR2 YDEGEE, per germline. Trimming removed 5 bases at V and 8 bases at J, with 16 bases between. This sample stems from a study of blood T cell repertoires in COVID-19. As for the study in general: Some COVID-19 samples were acute and others convalescent; all came from the United States, Italy and Spain. The analysed material was cDNA or gDNA that came from T cells, B-cell-depleted T cells, or PBMCs.

Under the authors' procedure: Estimated nucleated cell counts came from reference gene primer amplification. This table comes from immunoSEQ multiplex PCR, and its TCRdb copy is limited to in-frame clones, with some not included. That table is the source of V, J and clone size, and D and trimming were worked out from the DNA. The table records 200,000 to 250,000 clones, about 91% of them present only once. The source material was peripheral blood. V and J are TRBV5-8 and TRBJ1-2, with a tentative D call TRBD1 (5 bases). The origin of this receptor is a man between 25 and 39 years old with acute or convalescent COVID-19. The CDR3 sequence is CASSRMGGAGYTF. The DNA for the CDR3 is TGTGCCAGCAGTCGGATGGGTGGGGCGGGCTACACCTTC.